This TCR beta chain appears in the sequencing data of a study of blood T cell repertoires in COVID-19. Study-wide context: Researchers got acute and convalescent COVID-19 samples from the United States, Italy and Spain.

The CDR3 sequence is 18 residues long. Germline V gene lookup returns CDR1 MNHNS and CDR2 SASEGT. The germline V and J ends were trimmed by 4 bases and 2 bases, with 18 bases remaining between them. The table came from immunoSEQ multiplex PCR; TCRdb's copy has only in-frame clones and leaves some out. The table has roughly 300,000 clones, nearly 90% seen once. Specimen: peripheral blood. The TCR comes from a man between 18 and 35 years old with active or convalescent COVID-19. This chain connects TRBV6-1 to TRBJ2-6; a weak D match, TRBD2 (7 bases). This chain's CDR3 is CASSVRQAGRAGANVLTF. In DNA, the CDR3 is TGTGCCAGCAGTGTCCGACAGGCAGGGAGGGCTGGGGCCAACGTCCTGACTTTC.